Below, one TCR beta chain is given with its context. The germline V gene has CDR1 SNHLY and CDR2 FYNNEI. V was trimmed by 2 bases and J by 4 bases, leaving 15 bases between them. The CDR3 is 15 residues long. The table came from immunoSEQ multiplex PCR; TCRdb's copy has only in-frame clones and leaves some out. The sample consists of 55,000 to 75,000 clones, roughly nine tenths of them appearing once. The sample is drawn from a study of T cell changes during pregnancy in multiple sclerosis. This clonotype was sampled from a female donor with multiple sclerosis, enrolled in a pregnancy study. This specimen consisted of peripheral blood, obtained after pregnancy. The V gene is TRBV2, the J gene TRBJ2-7; a weak D match, TRBD2 (6 bases). In nucleotides, the CDR3 is TGTGCCAGCAGTGAATTGGCGGGACCGGATTACGAGCAGTACTTC. It encodes CASSELAGPDYEQYF.